This T cell receptor beta chain was identified in a study of CD8 T cells in Susac syndrome (dated by TCRdb to the late 2010s). Turning to the overall study: The study used repertoire sequencing to test whether antigen drove CD8+ T cell activation and differentiation in Susac syndrome.

Peripheral blood CD8+ and CD4+ T cells from healthy donors, Susac syndrome patients and multiple sclerosis patients were profiled by high-throughput TCR beta sequencing. Healthy donors were included as age- and sex-matched controls. CD8+ TEMRA cells were enriched by FACS, while bulk CD8+ and CD4+ T cells were purified by magnetic negative isolation. Blood was collected in EDTA tubes and processed within 24 hours, with PBMCs isolated through density gradient centrifugation. PBMCs intended for TCR sequencing were cryopreserved in liquid nitrogen and thawed later in a water bath at 37 degrees C. The sorted or isolated CD4+, CD8+ and CD8+ TEMRA cells had a purity of 90% or higher. Paper-wide results and their limitations: The TCR sequencing and HLA analysis was acknowledged to have included a relatively small number of individuals.

RNA was extracted with the RNeasy kit and roughly 0.45 to 1 ug was reverse transcribed using random hexamers. The immunoSEQ multiplex PCR assay, which covers 54 Vbeta and 13 Jbeta segments, was used to amplify TCR beta CDR3 regions. Bias from PCR amplification was corrected by using a synthetic template baseline for primer optimization and for computational correction. In the paper's pipeline: Only productive sequences were kept, with reads annotated to V, D and J genes according to IMGT and analyzed in immunoSEQ Analyzer. Clonality was calculated as one minus the Shannon entropy normalized by log2 of the number of productive unique sequences. For each patient and control, public and private clones were evaluated within the 100 most prevalent clones. Susac-specific clones were defined as absent from healthy and MS cohorts, around 1,000 published viral clones and other ImmuneACCESS disease sequences. TCRdb reprocessed the public reads (quality trimming at Q25 with fastp, clone calling with MiXCR) and kept in-frame beta chains. CDR3 protein sequences are deduplicated, and each keeps its most common genes and DNA. Clone size and V and J calls follow TCRdb, not the original study. The sample has 100,000 to 150,000 distinct CDR3 sequences on record, more than 90% of them singletons. The ten largest clonotypes hold 0.065% to 0.1% of the sample.

The CDR3 starts with the cysteine, ends with the phenylalanine, and has 14 residues. Of all the DNA, just the CDR3 is kept, 42 bases in frame from base 1. V is pared back by 2 bases and J by 4 bases, with 9 bases lying between the germline termini. Based on the germline V gene, the CDR1 and CDR2 sequences are SGHDN and FVKESK. Points on this clonotype: The antigen this receptor binds is unknown. No base quality values were provided; no much bigger clone lies one nucleotide off.

The sequencing input was CD4+ T cells from PBMCs. The source of this sequence is a human donor in good health. The V gene is TRBV14 and the J gene is TRBJ2-1, with the D segment identity uncertain. The DNA is TGTGCCAGCAGCCAACGGAACTTGTACAATGAGCAGTTCTTC. It encodes CASSQRNLYNEQFF.